This entry lists 29 T cell receptor beta chains sequenced from one sample in a study of sequential checkpoint blockade in melanoma. As for treatment: randomized to nivolumab then ipilimumab (arm A) or the reverse (arm B). Sequencing used immunoSEQ multiplex PCR; TCRdb keeps in-frame clones, though not all of them. The table shows 12,000 or so clones, with 70% to 85% occurring only once. This material consisted of CD8+ T cells sorted from blood (inferred from file names), taken from a patient given nivolumab and ipilimumab in sequence. All receptors come from a human donor with melanoma.

The chain recombines TRBV13 with TRBJ2-3; a weak D match, TRBD2 (6 bases). V dropped 5 bases and J dropped 11 bases, with 17 bases sitting between them. Germline CDR1 is PRHDT and CDR2 is FYEKMQ (reference sequence). This CDR3 contains 13 residues. The CDR3 loop is CASSGGTSPQQYF. As DNA, the CDR3 is TGTGCCAGCAGCGGAGGGACCTCCCCTCAGCAGTATTTT.

V and J are TRBV29-1 and TRBJ2-5; TRBD1 might be the D (6 bases). Germline values: CDR1 SQVTM, CDR2 ANQGSEA. V lost 3 bases and J 5 bases, leaving 16 bases between the germline ends. This CDR3 is 14 amino acids long. The CDR3 spells CSVERTAGWETQYF. DNA of the CDR3: TGCAGCGTTGAGAGGACAGCCGGCTGGGAGACCCAGTACTTC.

The V and J genes are TRBV5-1 and TRBJ2-1; D is ambiguous. Germline V gives CDR1 SGHRS, CDR2 YFSETQ. Trimming pared 3 bases from V and 4 bases from J, leaving 8 bases between. The CDR3 is 13 amino acids. The CDR3 reads CASSSTRYNEQFF. Written as DNA, the CDR3 is TGCGCCAGCAGCTCCACAAGATACAATGAGCAGTTCTTC.

This clone came up a few times. The V and J genes are TRBV19 and TRBJ2-7; D might be TRBD1 (7 bases). CDR3 length: 11 residues. CDR1 and CDR2 (germline): LNHDA, SQIVND (reference sequence). V was clipped by 10 bases and J by 7 bases, with 14 bases between them. The CDR3: CATFQGGEQYF. Here the CDR3 DNA reads TGTGCCACTTTTCAGGGGGGTGAGCAGTACTTC. Combining the CDR3 with reference TRBV19 and TRBJ2-7 gives the whole variable domain DGGITQSPKYLFRKEGQNVTLSCEQNLNHDAMYWYRQDPGQGLRLIYYSQIVNDFQKGDIAEGYSVSREKKESFPLTVTSAQKNPTAFYLCATFQGGEQYFGPGTRLTVT.

This clone was seen more than once but under ten times. The chain employs TRBV18 and TRBJ1-5, with unresolved D. The CDR3 consists of 12 residues. With 3 bases removed from V and 6 bases from J, the gap between germline ends came to 6 bases. CDR1 is KGHSH and CDR2 is LQKENI in the germline V gene. CDR3 loop: CASSPTGQPQHF. The CDR3 bases are TGTGCCAGCTCACCTACGGGTCAGCCCCAGCATTTT.

The chain has TRBV5-4 and TRBJ2-7, with TRBD2 matching over 13 bases. The CDR3 is made up of 15 amino acids. V dropped 3 bases and J dropped 4; count of bases not matched to a gene: 4. Germline V CDR1 and CDR2: SGHNT, YYREEE (reference sequence). CDR3 sequence (DNA): TGTGCCAGCAGCTCGGGACTAGCGGGGCCATACGAGCAGTACTTC. It yields the protein CASSSGLAGPYEQYF.

The chain uses TRBV27 and TRBJ2-1; D uncertain. V lost 8 bases to trimming and J lost 8 bases, with 13 bases between them. Germline V lookup: CDR1 MNHEY, CDR2 SMNVEV (reference sequence). This CDR3 region has 12 residues. In nucleotides, the CDR3 is TGTGCCAGCGGATCTAGTATTTATGAGCAGTTCTTC. Translating gives CASGSSIYEQFF.

V and J are TRBV19 and TRBJ2-1; TRBD2 aligns across 14 bases. The CDR3 runs 14 residues. Germline CDR1 is LNHDA and CDR2 is SQIVND (reference sequence). V was pared by 8 bases and J by 6 bases, with 3 bases of the junction left unmatched. The CDR3 protein is CASAGLAGVNEQFF. In nucleotides, the CDR3 is TGTGCCAGTGCGGGACTAGCGGGAGTCAATGAGCAGTTCTTC.

This chain uses TRBV27 with TRBJ1-5; D is uncertain. The V end was cut by 6 bases, the J end by 0 bases, with 18 bases between. Germline lookup yields CDR1 MNHEY and CDR2 SMNVEV (reference sequence). This CDR3 has 17 residues. The CDR3 DNA follows: TGTGCCAGCAGCGAGGGAACCCGGCAGGTTAGCAATCAGCCCCAGCATTTT. Amino acids: CASSEGTRQVSNQPQHF.

The V and J genes are TRBV7-2 and TRBJ1-1; D is unresolved. CDR1 and CDR2 (germline): SGHTA, FQGNSA. The length of the CDR3 is 16 residues. V was trimmed by 5 bases and J by 4 bases, leaving 20 bases between them. This CDR3 is CASSRYVGHEGTEAFF. Written as DNA, the CDR3 is TGTGCCAGCAGCCGCTACGTAGGTCACGAGGGCACTGAAGCTTTCTTT.

The CDR3 nucleotides read TGTGCCATCAGCCGACCGGGACAGGGGGACTACGAGCAGTACTTC. The encoded protein is CAISRPGQGDYEQYF. V and J are TRBV10-3 and TRBJ2-7; 11 nucleotides line up with TRBD1. The length of the CDR3 is 15 residues. V was clipped by 6 bases and J by 3 bases; unmatched bases: 7. Per germline, CDR1 ENHRY and CDR2 SYGVKD.

The chain combines TRBV5-6 with TRBJ2-7, with 10 positions matching TRBD2. V lost 0 bases and J lost 7; bases outside the gene matches: 7. The CDR3 contains 15 residues. From germline, CDR1 is SGHDT and CDR2 YYEEEE. The CDR3 protein is CASSLELAGSGEQYF. The DNA of the CDR3 is TGTGCCAGCAGCTTGGAACTAGCGGGGTCGGGGGAGCAGTACTTC.

On this clone: Germline is not matched at one junction end, which may reflect a read error. The V and J genes are TRBV4-2 and TRBJ2-7; 7 bases are a match to TRBD1. Germline V lookup: CDR1 LGHNA, CDR2 YNFKEQ. This CDR3 has 14 amino acids. The CDR3 here is CASSQGTGRHEQHF. The CDR3 coding sequence is TGTGCCAGCAGCCAAGGGACAGGAAGACACGAGCAGCACTTC.

This clone was seen only once. The chain employs TRBV7-2 and TRBJ2-7, with TRBD2 matching 7 bases. The CDR3 consists of 15 residues. Trimming took 5 bases from V and 2 from J; bases not matched to a gene: 9. Germline V gives CDR1 SGHTA, CDR2 FQGNSA. CDR3 sequence reads: CASSPAGREPYEQYF. DNA of the CDR3: TGTGCCAGCAGCCCAGCCGGGCGGGAGCCCTACGAGCAGTACTTC.

The chain has TRBV29-1 and TRBJ2-1, with 11 nucleotides matching TRBD2. The germline V gene has CDR1 SQVTM and CDR2 ANQGSEA. The CDR3 runs 17 residues. The J segment lost 0 bases and the V segment lost 6 bases, leaving 10 bases of the junction unmatched. CDR3 sequence (DNA): TGCAGCGTCGGGGCTACTAGCGGGAGTAACTCCTACAATGAGCAGTTCTTC. Translating it yields CSVGATSGSNSYNEQFF.

The count of this clone is one. The rearrangement joins TRBV6-5 to TRBJ2-7; D might be TRBD1 (5 bases). Germline CDR1 and CDR2: MNHEY and SVGAGI. This CDR3 is built from 14 residues. V lost 5 bases and J 2 bases, leaving 13 bases between the germline ends. The CDR3 nucleotides read TGTGCCAGCAGTGTCTATCAGGGTCCCTACGAGCAGTACTTC. Translating gives CASSVYQGPYEQYF.

V gene TRBV19 combines with J gene TRBJ2-2; D gene unclear. V was pared by 3 bases and J by 7 bases, with 3 bases between. The CDR3 sequence is 11 residues long. Germline CDR1 and CDR2: LNHDA and SQIVND (reference sequence). In nucleotides, the CDR3 is TGTGCCAGTAGTATCGGCGGGGAGCTGTTTTTT. Encoded protein: CASSIGGELFF.

The J gene is TRBJ2-5, the V gene TRBV7-2; TRBD1 aligns across 10 bases. TRBJ2-7 matches the DNA end more closely, so the J call is doubtful. The CDR3 runs to 15 residues. CDR1 and CDR2 (germline): SGHTA, FQGNSA. CDR3 amino acids: CASSFRQGANHEQYF. Here the CDR3 DNA reads TGTGCCAGCAGCTTTCGACAGGGGGCTAACCACGAGCAGTACTTC.

The CDR3: CASSDTGTGREQYF. The CDR3 DNA is TGTGCCAGCAGCGACACCGGGACAGGGCGCGAGCAGTACTTC. The rearrangement joins TRBV7-9 to TRBJ2-7; 9 bases are shared with TRBD1. Looked up from germline, CDR1 is SEHNR and CDR2 is FQNEAQ (reference sequence). V shed 5 bases and J 6 bases; nucleotides not matched to a gene: 8. The CDR3 contains 14 residues.

This clone is large. V is TRBV19 and J is TRBJ1-1; tentatively, D is TRBD1 (6 bases). The CDR3 contains 14 residues. Germline lookup yields CDR1 LNHDA and CDR2 SQIVND (reference sequence). V was clipped by 5 bases and J by 0 bases, with 10 bases between them. CDR3 region: CASSWGRMNTEAFF. The DNA of the CDR3 is TGTGCCAGTAGTTGGGGGCGAATGAACACTGAAGCTTTCTTT.

This chain connects TRBV9 to TRBJ2-1; 10 nucleotides match TRBD2. This CDR3 is 17 amino acids long. Germline-derived CDR1 and CDR2 are SGDLS and YYNGEE. Trimming cost V 4 bases and J 0 bases; bases outside gene matches: 7. In DNA form, the CDR3 reads TGTGCCAGCAGCCACCCTAGCGGGAGCGTCTCCTACAATGAGCAGTTCTTC. It yields the protein CASSHPSGSVSYNEQFF.

V and J are TRBV2 and TRBJ2-7; no definite D call. The CDR3 extends over 11 amino acids. Between the trimmed V and J ends, which lost 4 bases and 6 bases, there was a span of 7 bases. The germline V gene encodes CDR1 SNHLY and CDR2 FYNNEI. The CDR3 DNA follows: TGTGCCAGCAGTGTGAGAGCCGAGCAGTACTTC. Encoded protein: CASSVRAEQYF.

This clone was observed a few times. The chain combines TRBV27 with TRBJ1-5, with a possible D match to TRBD1 (6 bases). V lost 6 bases, J lost 0 bases, and 15 bases lay in between. The CDR3 totals 16 residues. Germline CDR1 and CDR2: MNHEY and SMNVEV (reference sequence). The CDR3 region has the DNA TGTGCCAGCAGAATAGTGGGACACCTTAGCAATCAGCCCCAGCATTTT. Encoded protein: CASRIVGHLSNQPQHF.

J is TRBJ1-5 and V is TRBV7-9; TRBD1 agrees at 8 bases. V gave up 5 bases and J gave up 7 bases; unmatched junction bases: 4. Per the germline V gene, CDR1 is SEHNR and CDR2 is FQNEAQ (reference sequence). This CDR3 is built from 13 residues. In nucleotides, the CDR3 is TGTGCCAGCAGCCAGGGGGCTGGGCAGCCCCAGCATTTT. This translates into CASSQGAGQPQHF.

This chain uses TRBV28 with TRBJ2-7; 10 nucleotides line up with TRBD2. Trimming at V came to 2 bases and at J to 2 bases, leaving 0 bases not matched to a gene. Germline V gene lookup returns CDR1 MDHEN and CDR2 SYDVKM. This CDR3 spans 14 amino acids. The CDR3 DNA reads TGTGCCAGCAGTTTACTAGCGGGGGCCTACGAGCAGTACTTC. This encodes CASSLLAGAYEQYF.

As for this clone: This CDR3 is also generated by other DNA sequences in the sample. The chain joins TRBV6-4 to TRBJ2-1, with TRBD2 matching over 12 bases. There are 15 residues in the CDR3. The V segment lost 0 bases and the J segment 6 bases; nucleotides outside the gene matches: 0. Germline V gene sequence: CDR1 MRHNA, CDR2 SNTAGT. CDR3 DNA sequence: TGTGCCAGCAGTGACTCGACTAGCGGGAGCAATGAGCAGTTCTTC. This translates into CASSDSTSGSNEQFF.

This clone occurred once. The chain recombines TRBV10-2 with TRBJ1-2; tentative D call: TRBD1 (5 bases). With 10 bases removed from V and 6 bases from J, the gap between germline ends came to 12 bases. This CDR3 has 11 residues. Germline CDR1 WSHSY, CDR2 SAAADI. CDR3 DNA sequence: TGCGCCACTCAGGGAAACGATGGCTACACCTTC. It codes for CATQGNDGYTF.

This clone was counted a few times. The chain combines TRBV18 with TRBJ1-4, with D perhaps TRBD1 (5 bases). The CDR3 runs to 15 residues. The V end was cut by 3 bases, the J end by 0 bases, with 8 bases between. CDR1 is KGHSH, CDR2 LQKENI, per germline. Written as DNA, the CDR3 is TGTGCCAGCTCACCCCAGGACACAACTAATGAAAAACTGTTTTTT. It codes for CASSPQDTTNEKLFF.

This chain links TRBV6-6 with TRBJ1-2; no clear D. The ends were cut back, 2 bases at V and 6 bases at J, with 10 bases in the middle. CDR3 length: 13 amino acids. From germline, CDR1 is MNHNY and CDR2 SVGAGI (reference sequence). The CDR3: CASSYRPGDGYTF. In DNA, the CDR3 is TGTGCCAGCAGTTACAGGCCCGGGGATGGCTACACCTTC.